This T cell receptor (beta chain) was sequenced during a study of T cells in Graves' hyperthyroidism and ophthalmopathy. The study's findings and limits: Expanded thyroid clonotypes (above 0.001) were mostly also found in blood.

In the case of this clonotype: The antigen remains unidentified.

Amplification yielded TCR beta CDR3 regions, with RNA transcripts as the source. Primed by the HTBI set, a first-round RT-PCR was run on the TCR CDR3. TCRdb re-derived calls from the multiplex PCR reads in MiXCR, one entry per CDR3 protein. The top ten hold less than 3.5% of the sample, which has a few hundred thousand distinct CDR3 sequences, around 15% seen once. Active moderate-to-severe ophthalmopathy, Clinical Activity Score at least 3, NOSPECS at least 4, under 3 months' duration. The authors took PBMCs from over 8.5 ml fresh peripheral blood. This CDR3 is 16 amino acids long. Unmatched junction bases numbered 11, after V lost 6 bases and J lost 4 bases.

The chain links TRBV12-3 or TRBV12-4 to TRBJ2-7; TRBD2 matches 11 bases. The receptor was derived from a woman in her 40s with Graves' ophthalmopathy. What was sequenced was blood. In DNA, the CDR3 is TGTGCCAGCAGACGAACCGGGACTAGCGGAATGTACGAGCAGTACTTC. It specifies CASRRTGTSGMYEQYF.